The rows below give T cell receptor beta chains drawn from one sample of a study of blood T cell repertoires in COVID-19. Sequenced by immunoSEQ multiplex PCR; TCRdb stores in-frame clones only, minus some. The sample consists of 50,000 to 65,000 clones, approximately 86% of them appearing once. Sample: peripheral blood. The receptors here all came from a human donor in a cohort sampled during active COVID-19. The conserved cysteine and the conserved F or W are not part of the CDR3 here. The size of a clone is reported for some rows only, either as once, few or many, or as a class for expanded clones.

13,TRBJ2-1,NA,TRBV14,ASSRSGRGYNEQF
12,TRBJ2-1,once,TRBV9,ASSASPTPGEQF
13,TRBJ2-7,NA,TRBV27,ASSAWTGESYEQY
15,TRBJ2-6,NA,TRBV28,ASRAQGQSSGANVLT
13,TRBJ2-2,medium-sized,TRBV6-6,ASSTRDRNTGELF
12,TRBJ2-7,NA,TRBV6-5,ASSYRGKDYEQY
14,TRBJ1-6,NA,TRBV18,ASSPRQGVVNSPLH
13,TRBJ2-2,NA,TRBV27,ASRLDRVPTGELF
12,TRBJ2-6,NA,TRBV28,ASGIFLGANVLT
15,TRBJ2-3,once,TRBV9,ASSVLPTSGSTDTQY
13,TRBJ2-7,NA,TRBV13,ASREMGGARYEQY
15,TRBJ2-2,few,TRBV27,ASSLWLAEINTGELF
10,TRBJ1-1,once,TRBV7-3,ASSLTGGEAF
9,TRBJ2-7,NA,TRBV6-5,ASRQGPEQY
13,TRBJ2-2,NA,TRBV19,ASTQEAGATGELF
13,TRBJ1-4,medium-sized,TRBV5-1,ASSLGGKSDEKLF
11,TRBJ2-1,NA,TRBV24-1,ATSDLRRGQRF
12,TRBJ1-4,NA,TRBV4-1,ASTPGQGNEKLF
9,TRBJ2-1,NA,TRBV6-5,ASSHGQGKF
13,TRBJ2-7,NA,TRBV19,ASSIGASGAYEQY
13,TRBJ2-1,NA,TRBV18,ASSPEGTSYNEQF
15,TRBJ1-3,once,TRBV5-6,ASSSRDRRRPGNTIY
12,TRBJ2-7,NA,TRBV5-4,ASSFRQFPYEQY
13,TRBJ1-4,NA,TRBV5-1,ASSLGAGFGEKLF
13,TRBJ2-7,NA,TRBV7-6,ASSIGPSVAYEQY
14,TRBJ2-3,NA,TRBV5-5,ASNLAGTPSTDTQY
13,TRBJ2-5,NA,TRBV6-5,ASNPPGWGGETQY
14,TRBJ2-1,NA,TRBV28,ASSATTGGSYNEQF
12,TRBJ1-4,NA,TRBV7-2,ASSSRMNNEKLF